Reported below is one T cell receptor (beta chain). The CDR3 contains 17 residues. Germline V gene data show CDR1 as MNHEY and CDR2 as SMNVEV (reference sequence). The V end lost 0 bases, the J end lost 5 bases, and 18 bases lay between the germline ends. This entry is derived from a study of T-cell memory formation after mild COVID-19. Study summary: TCR clusters were mostly donor specific.

TCRdb recomputed calls from the 5' RACE reads with MiXCR, one row per CDR3 protein. Seen here are 400,000 to 450,000 distinct CDR3 sequences, more than 15% observed once, and the top ten hold 20% to 25%. The sequence was collected from a man aged 18-30 years who had mild COVID-19 (a few samples of this study predate the infection). Cell type and time point are not known. The sequencing input was PBMCs or a T cell subset sorted from them (not recorded which). V usage is TRBV27 and J usage is TRBJ2-3, with TRBD2 as a possible D gene (5 bases). CDR3 loop: CASSLSVVDWPVDTQYF. CDR3 nucleotide sequence: TGTGCCAGCAGTTTATCCGTCGTGGACTGGCCCGTAGATACGCAGTATTTT.